A single sample is the source of the 15 T cell receptor beta chains below, sequenced in a study of cytomegalovirus exposure and HLA in healthy donors. 13 Jbeta primers and 60 Vbeta primers were used for the PCR. Sequencing was performed with immunoSEQ multiplex PCR; in TCRdb, only in-frame clones are kept and a portion is missing. The table lists 180,000 or so clones, 77% of them singletons. Sequencing used PBMCs. These receptors originate from a woman in her fifties or sixties in good health and CMV-seropositive.

The CDR3 DNA reads as TGTGCCAGCAGTTTTCAGACAGGCGGCCGGGGCTACACCTTC. The encoded protein is CASSFQTGGRGYTF. This chain connects TRBV28 to TRBJ1-2, with D tentatively TRBD1 (6 bases). This CDR3 has 14 amino acids. Germline V gene lookup returns CDR1 MDHEN and CDR2 SYDVKM. With 3 bases removed from V and 8 bases from J, the gap between germline ends came to 16 bases.

The rearrangement links TRBV6-5 to TRBJ2-3; tentative D call: TRBD2 (6 bases). The CDR3 spans 14 residues. The V gene lost 6 bases and the J gene lost 6 bases, with 16 bases spanning the gap. Germline V gene data show CDR1 as MNHEY and CDR2 as SVGAGI. The CDR3 nucleotides are TGTGCCAGCAGCTTATCGACTAGGAGGGATACGCAGTATTTT. Its translation: CASSLSTRRDTQYF.

J is TRBJ2-7 and V is TRBV30, with D perhaps matching TRBD2 (6 bases). This CDR3 spans 14 amino acids. Germline CDR1 is GTSNPN and CDR2 is SVGIG (reference sequence). Trimming stripped 8 bases from V and 0 bases from J, with 17 bases between. The CDR3 loop is CAVSLGLLSYEQYF. The CDR3 coding sequence is TGTGCCGTATCACTGGGACTCCTCTCCTACGAGCAGTACTTC.

The J gene is TRBJ1-6, the V gene TRBV2; TRBD1 matches 8 bases. The CDR3 loop spans 14 amino acids. Trimming took 10 bases from V and 6 from J; bases not matched to a gene: 8. CDR1 and CDR2 (germline): SNHLY, FYNNEI. The DNA of the CDR3 is TGTGCCACTTCACAGGGGGAACGTAATTCACCCCTCCACTTT. It specifies CATSQGERNSPLHF.

The chain joins TRBV5-4 to TRBJ2-1; 7 bases line up with TRBD2. CDR3 length: 19 residues. Germline lookup yields CDR1 SGHNT and CDR2 YYREEE (reference sequence). With V trimmed by 4 bases and J by 4 bases, 20 bases remained unmatched. Here the CDR3 reads CASSPPGGGAGALYNEQFF. The CDR3 DNA follows: TGTGCCAGCAGCCCGCCCGGAGGAGGGGCGGGAGCTCTTTACAATGAGCAGTTCTTC. Filled out from reference TRBV5-4 and TRBJ2-1, the complete variable domain reads ETGVTQSPTHLIKTRGQQVTLRCSSQSGHNTVSWYQQALGQGPQFIFQYYREEENGRGNFPPRFSGLQFPNYSSELNVNALELDDSALYLCASSPPGGGAGALYNEQFFGPGTRLTVL.

CDR3 amino acids: CASSGLFAGNTIYF. CDR3 nucleotides: TGTGCCAGCAGTGGACTATTCGCTGGAAACACCATATATTTT. This chain links TRBV6-5 with TRBJ1-3, with D unclear. V lost 5 bases and J 2 bases, leaving 10 bases between the germline ends. This CDR3 comprises 14 residues. Germline CDR1 is MNHEY and CDR2 is SVGAGI.

The CDR3 bases are TGTGCCAGCAGTTTAGGAATGGAGGGGAGGACTTCTGGAAACACCATATATTTT. Protein product: CASSLGMEGRTSGNTIYF. V gene TRBV28 combines with J gene TRBJ1-3, with a tentative D call TRBD1 (5 bases). Germline loops: CDR1 MDHEN, CDR2 SYDVKM. This CDR3 has 18 amino acids. V shed 2 bases and J shed 1 base, with 18 bases lying between them.

The chain uses TRBV19 and TRBJ2-7, with 7 bases that match TRBD2. The trim removed 4 bases at V and 5 bases at J, leaving 5 bases unmatched. In germline, CDR1 is LNHDA, CDR2 SQIVND (reference sequence). There are 13 residues in the CDR3. Written as DNA, the CDR3 is TGTGCCAGTAGTAGCATAGCGGGTCACGAGCAGTACTTC. It yields the protein CASSSIAGHEQYF. The full variable domain, its missing parts supplied by reference TRBV19 and TRBJ2-7, is DGGITQSPKYLFRKEGQNVTLSCEQNLNHDAMYWYRQDPGQGLRLIYYSQIVNDFQKGDIAEGYSVSREKKESFPLTVTSAQKNPTAFYLCASSSIAGHEQYFGPGTRLTVT.

In DNA form, the CDR3 reads TGTGCCAGTAGTTTGCGGGGCCGCACGGACGCGCAGTATTTT. Encoded protein: CASSLRGRTDAQYF. This chain uses TRBV19 with TRBJ2-3; maybe TRBD2 (6 bases). The V gene's germline CDR1 is LNHDA and CDR2 SQIVND (reference sequence). V gave up 5 bases and J gave up 10 bases, with 19 bases separating them. CDR3 size: 14 residues. The full variable domain, with the rest looked up from reference TRBV19 and TRBJ2-3, is DGGITQSPKYLFRKEGQNVTLSCEQNLNHDAMYWYRQDPGQGLRLIYYSQIVNDFQKGDIAEGYSVSREKKESFPLTVTSAQKNPTAFYLCASSLRGRTDAQYFGPGTRLTVL.

This chain uses TRBV19 with TRBJ1-5; D unresolved. The CDR3 loop spans 16 amino acids. Germline CDR1 is LNHDA and CDR2 is SQIVND (reference sequence). V dropped 5 bases and J dropped 4 bases, with 18 bases sitting between them. CDR3 region: CASSPYLTVTNQPQHF. CDR3 sequence (DNA): TGTGCCAGTAGTCCCTACCTCACAGTTACAAATCAGCCCCAGCATTTT.

This sequence joins TRBV5-1 and TRBJ2-1, with TRBD2 matching 13 bases. The germline CDR1 and CDR2 sequences are SGHRS and YFSETQ. With 3 bases clipped from V and 0 bases from J, the junction kept 6 bases outside the gene matches. The CDR3 covers 18 residues. In DNA form, the CDR3 reads TGCGCCAGCAGCTGGGGACTAGCGGGACTCGGCTCCTACAATGAGCAGTTCTTC. It encodes CASSWGLAGLGSYNEQFF. The full variable domain, with the rest looked up from reference TRBV5-1 and TRBJ2-1, is KAGVTQTPRYLIKTRGQQVTLSCSPISGHRSVSWYQQTPGQGLQFLFEYFSETQRNKGNFPGRFSGRQFSNSRSEMNVSTLELGDSALYLCASSWGLAGLGSYNEQFFGPGTRLTVL.

The chain couples TRBV7-8 to TRBJ1-5, with 8 nucleotides matching TRBD1. Germline CDR1 SGHVS, CDR2 FQNEAQ. The CDR3 is 16 amino acids. Trimming took 6 bases from V and 2 from J; bases not matched to a gene: 9. CDR3 nucleotide sequence: TGTGCCAGCAGTTTAACTCCGGGACAGGGCAATCAGCCCCAGCATTTT. This sequence encodes CASSLTPGQGNQPQHF.

J is TRBJ2-7 and V is TRBV15, with TRBD2 matching over 9 bases. V shed 9 bases, J shed 7 bases, and the junction held 13 bases outside the gene matches. The germline V gene encodes CDR1 LNHNV and CDR2 YYDKDF (reference sequence). CDR3 length: 14 residues. CDR3 coding DNA: TGTGCCACAAGATACTTAGCGGGGGCCGGGGAGCAGTACTTC. This translates into CATRYLAGAGEQYF.

The CDR3: CASSLVVGEDYGYTF. CDR3 coding DNA: TGTGCCAGCAGCTTGGTAGTCGGCGAGGACTATGGCTACACCTTC. V is TRBV5-4 and J is TRBJ1-2, with D hard to call. CDR1 and CDR2 (germline): SGHNT, YYREEE (reference sequence). The CDR3 loop spans 15 amino acids. Trimming shortened V by 0 bases and J by 3 bases, and 12 bases separated the two germline ends.

This clone showed up just a few times. The chain carries TRBV28 and TRBJ1-5, with D uncertain. This CDR3 region has 14 residues. CDR1 and CDR2 from the germline V gene are MDHEN and SYDVKM. The V end lost 6 bases, the J end lost 3 bases, and 12 bases lay between the germline ends. The CDR3 DNA reads TGTGCCAGCAGAAAAATGGGAGACAATCAGCCCCAGCATTTT. Residues: CASRKMGDNQPQHF.